The 31 T cell receptor beta chains below were found in one sample sequenced in a study of T-cell reconstitution after alpha-beta-depleted transplantation in children. Preparation of the TCRbeta library involved a method that used unique molecular identifiers. Using its own MiXCR run on the PCR reads, TCRdb lists one record per CDR3 protein. The sample includes roughly 500,000 distinct CDR3 sequences, 9.5% to 15% of them seen just once. Sequenced here: PBMCs from the stem cell graft donor, sampled from the stem cell graft. These receptors all stem from a human donor who donated a stem cell graft to a child with combined immunodeficiency.

This clonotype was detected ten times or more. The rearrangement links TRBV5-1 to TRBJ2-5; D uncertain. The CDR3 runs 14 residues. Germline CDR1 and CDR2: SGHRS and YFSETQ. Trimming cost V 0 bases and J 2 bases, with 8 bases left between them. The CDR3 is CASSLVGMQETQYF. The CDR3 region has the DNA TGCGCCAGCAGCTTGGTGGGTATGCAAGAGACCCAGTACTTC. Together with reference TRBV5-1 and TRBJ2-5, the CDR3 gives the full variable domain: KAGVTQTPRYLIKTRGQQVTLSCSPISGHRSVSWYQQTPGQGLQFLFEYFSETQRNKGNFPGRFSGRQFSNSRSEMNVSTLELGDSALYLCASSLVGMQETQYFGPGTRLLVL.

At least ten counts were recorded for this clonotype. CDR3: CATTASSPVGEQFF. The DNA of the CDR3 is TGTGCCACCACGGCTTCCAGCCCCGTCGGTGAGCAGTTCTTC. J is TRBJ2-1 and V is TRBV24-1; D remains ambiguous. Germline CDR1 is KGHDR and CDR2 is SFDVKD. This CDR3 is built from 14 residues. V gave up 8 bases and J gave up 9 bases, with 19 bases separating them.

The sample holds many counts of this clonotype. This sequence joins TRBV4-2 and TRBJ2-2; 13 bases are a match to TRBD2. Per the germline V gene, CDR1 is LGHNA and CDR2 is YNFKEQ. Losses at the gene ends were 2 bases for V and 0 bases for J; bases not matched to a gene: 6. This CDR3 contains 19 residues. For the CDR3, the DNA is TGTGCCAGCAGCCAAACGGCACTAGCGGGAGGGGCGAACACCGGGGAGCTGTTTTTT. This translates into CASSQTALAGGANTGELFF.

This clonotype was detected only a few times. This chain links TRBV10-3 with TRBJ2-1; 8 bases line up with TRBD2. V trimming: 2 bases; J trimming: 6 bases; junction bases outside the gene matches: 6. Germline V lookup: CDR1 ENHRY, CDR2 SYGVKD. The CDR3 runs to 15 residues. CDR3 sequence: CAISEAGGELNEQFF. In DNA, the CDR3 is TGTGCCATCAGTGAGGCGGGAGGAGAGCTCAATGAGCAGTTCTTC.

This clonotype was seen a handful of times. This chain joins TRBV6-2 or TRBV6-3 and TRBJ2-1; D gene uncertain. The CDR3 runs 13 residues. The germline V gene encodes CDR1 MNHEY and CDR2 SVGEGT. V was clipped by 2 bases and J by 10 bases, with 12 bases between them. CDR3: CASSYTQAQEQFF. In nucleotides, the CDR3 is TGTGCCAGCAGTTACACGCAAGCTCAAGAGCAGTTCTTC.

The rearrangement joins TRBV7-9 to TRBJ2-7, with 7 bases aligning to TRBD2. CDR3 length: 15 amino acids. V gave up 2 bases and J gave up 5 bases; unmatched junction bases: 9. The germline gives CDR1 SEHNR, CDR2 FQNEAQ (reference sequence). CDR3 sequence reads: CASSLHGRTPHEQYF. DNA for the CDR3: TGTGCCAGCAGCTTACACGGGAGGACCCCCCACGAGCAGTACTTC.

This clonotype was recorded at least ten times. This rearrangement joins TRBV7-9 to TRBJ1-5; 9 bases fit TRBD1. The CDR3 loop spans 14 amino acids. J lost 3 bases, V lost 6 bases, and 3 bases had no gene match. Germline V gene sequence: CDR1 SEHNR, CDR2 FQNEAQ (reference sequence). Written as DNA, the CDR3 is TGTGCCAGCAGTACAGGGGGCTACAATCAGCCCCAGCATTTT. Its translation is CASSTGGYNQPQHF.

This clonotype came up a few times. This chain connects TRBV27 to TRBJ2-3; tentatively, D is TRBD2 (6 bases). Germline V lookup: CDR1 MNHEY, CDR2 SMNVEV (reference sequence). The CDR3 extends over 14 amino acids. V was clipped by 0 bases and J by 13 bases, with 17 bases between them. CDR3: CASSLSNSGTREYF. The CDR3 nucleotides read TGTGCCAGCAGTTTATCTAATAGCGGTACCCGGGAGTATTTT.

In this sample, this clonotype turned up a few times. The chain has TRBV20-1 and TRBJ2-7; a possible D gene is TRBD2 (6 bases). CDR1 is DFQATT and CDR2 is SNEGSKA in the germline V gene (reference sequence). The CDR3 has 13 amino acids. V lost 4 bases and J 1 base, leaving 11 bases between the germline ends. CDR3 region: CSAIGSVSYEQYF. The CDR3, as DNA: TGCAGTGCTATCGGGAGCGTGTCCTACGAGCAGTACTTC.

As to this clonotype: Because the CDR3 is missing its conserved closing phenylalanine or tryptophan, this is likely a read error. This chain links TRBV4-3 with TRBJ2-6, with D possibly TRBD2 on 6 matching bases. Germline V gene lookup returns CDR1 LGHNA and CDR2 YSLEER. The CDR3 totals 16 residues. The ends were cut back, 1 base at V and 1 base at J, with 8 bases in the middle. CDR3 nucleotide sequence: TGCGCCAGCAGCCAAGGGAGGGGTTCTGGGGCCAACGTCCTGACTGTC. Amino acid sequence: CASSQGRGSGANVLTV.

This clonotype was observed a handful of times. The chain carries TRBV7-6 and TRBJ2-7; 7 bases align to TRBD1. This CDR3 has 16 residues. Germline CDR1 is SGHVS and CDR2 is FNYEAQ. The V gene end was trimmed by 5 bases and the J gene end by 0 bases; junction bases not matched to a gene: 10. CDR3 DNA sequence: TGTGCCAGCAGCCCAGAATGGGACAGAAGCTCCTACGAGCAGTACTTC. Its translation is CASSPEWDRSSYEQYF.

The chain has TRBV4-2 and TRBJ2-1; 9 bases are shared with TRBD2. Germline CDR1 and CDR2: LGHNA and YNFKEQ. V was pared by 0 bases and J by 2 bases, with 8 bases of the junction left unmatched. The CDR3 extends over 18 amino acids. The CDR3 sequence: CASSQDPSGTFTYNEQFF. CDR3 DNA sequence: TGTGCCAGCAGCCAAGACCCTAGCGGGACCTTCACCTACAATGAGCAGTTCTTC.

This clonotype was picked up many times. The gene calls are TRBV9 and TRBJ2-7; D is unclear. The V end lost 0 bases, the J end lost 5 bases, and 12 bases lay between the germline ends. Germline lookup yields CDR1 SGDLS and CDR2 YYNGEE. This CDR3 spans 14 amino acids. The chain's CDR3 is CASSVDIRSHEQYF. The CDR3 coding sequence is TGTGCCAGCAGCGTAGATATTAGGAGCCACGAGCAGTACTTC.

The rearrangement links TRBV20-1 to TRBJ2-5; unclear D gene. CDR3 size: 14 residues. Germline CDR1 is DFQATT and CDR2 is SNEGSKA (reference sequence). V gave up 0 bases and J gave up 2 bases, with 10 bases separating them. The CDR3 loop reads CSARDWVTQETQYF. CDR3 in DNA: TGCAGTGCTAGAGATTGGGTAACTCAAGAGACCCAGTACTTC.

This clonotype was seen a handful of times. This chain's CDR3 is CSAQAGIVVGTDTQYF. In nucleotides, the CDR3 is TGCAGCGCCCAGGCGGGAATAGTAGTGGGCACAGATACGCAGTATTTT. The rearrangement joins TRBV20-1 to TRBJ2-3; possible D gene TRBD2, 6 bases. Germline CDR1 DFQATT, CDR2 SNEGSKA (reference sequence). The CDR3 extends over 16 amino acids.

The rearrangement joins TRBV19 to TRBJ1-1; 10 positions match TRBD1. The V and J ends lost 4 bases and 7 bases, in that order; junction bases with no gene match: 3. The germline V gene has CDR1 LNHDA and CDR2 SQIVND (reference sequence). The CDR3 consists of 13 residues. CDR3 in DNA: TGTGCCAGTAGTAGGGACAGGGGATTTGAAGCTTTCTTT. Translation: CASSRDRGFEAFF.

This clonotype has more than one count but fewer than ten. The rearrangement uses TRBV9 and TRBJ1-2, with D possibly being TRBD1 (5 bases). Trimming pared 2 bases from V and 3 bases from J, leaving 11 bases between. Germline-derived CDR1 and CDR2 are SGDLS and YYNGEE. The CDR3 covers 14 residues. CDR3 sequence reads: CASSVREGDYGYTF. The CDR3, as DNA: TGTGCCAGCAGCGTCAGGGAAGGAGACTATGGCTACACCTTC.

In this sample, this clonotype turned up a few times. V gene TRBV12-3 or TRBV12-4 combines with J gene TRBJ1-2; no clear D gene. The CDR3 length is 11 residues. V was cut by 8 bases and J by 3 bases, with 7 bases left in between. The chain's CDR3 is CASRADYGYTF. The CDR3 coding sequence is TGTGCCAGCCGTGCTGACTATGGCTACACCTTC.

This clonotype was seen at least ten times. The V gene is TRBV6-5, the J gene TRBJ2-7, with D maybe TRBD2 (5 bases). With 6 bases removed from V and 5 bases from J, the gap between germline ends came to 20 bases. The V gene's germline CDR1 is MNHEY and CDR2 SVGAGI. This CDR3 is built from 15 residues. The CDR3 reads CASSAGTRRYDEQYF. As DNA, the CDR3 is TGTGCCAGCAGCGCGGGCACTAGGCGTTACGACGAGCAGTACTTC.

J is TRBJ1-6 and V is TRBV10-3; a possible D gene is TRBD1 (5 bases). The ends were cut back, 3 bases at V and 13 bases at J, with 16 bases in the middle. Germline assignment: CDR1 ENHRY and CDR2 SYGVKD. The CDR3 has 14 residues. The CDR3 protein is CAISDRAQGLPLHF. The DNA for the CDR3 is TGTGCCATCAGTGACAGGGCCCAAGGCCTCCCCCTCCACTTT.

This clonotype showed up just a few times. The chain has TRBV5-1 and TRBJ2-7; no reliable D call. Trimming shortened V by 4 bases and J by 0 bases, and 14 bases separated the two germline ends. The CDR3 loop spans 15 amino acids. In germline, CDR1 is SGHRS, CDR2 YFSETQ. The DNA of the CDR3 is TGCGCCAGCAGCGCCCGATGGCCCTCCTCCTACGAGCAGTACTTC. This translates into CASSARWPSSYEQYF.

The rearrangement links TRBV7-9 to TRBJ2-5, with TRBD2 as a possible D gene (6 bases). V lost 10 bases to trimming and J lost 0 bases, with 12 bases between them. CDR3 length: 13 amino acids. CDR1 is SEHNR, CDR2 FQNEAQ, per germline (reference sequence). The CDR3 nucleotides are TGTGCCACCATCGGCGGGGACCAAGAGACCCAGTACTTC. Amino acids: CATIGGDQETQYF.

This clonotype was counted only a few times. The rearrangement uses TRBV5-1 and TRBJ2-7; TRBD2 aligns across 10 bases. The junction had 3 bases not matched to a gene; V was cut back by 2 bases and J by 4 bases. Germline V gives CDR1 SGHRS, CDR2 YFSETQ. The CDR3 extends over 14 amino acids. In nucleotides, the CDR3 is TGCGCCAGCAGCTTCCAGCGGGAGGGTTACGAGCAGTACTTC. It encodes CASSFQREGYEQYF. Full variable domain (missing parts from reference TRBV5-1 and TRBJ2-7): KAGVTQTPRYLIKTRGQQVTLSCSPISGHRSVSWYQQTPGQGLQFLFEYFSETQRNKGNFPGRFSGRQFSNSRSEMNVSTLELGDSALYLCASSFQREGYEQYFGPGTRLTVT.

This rearrangement joins TRBV7-2 to TRBJ2-3; possible D gene TRBD1, 5 bases. Deletions cut 5 bases from V and 2 bases from J, with 20 bases between. Germline-derived CDR1 and CDR2 are SGHTA and FQGNSA. CDR3 length: 17 residues. CDR3 coding DNA: TGTGCCAGCAGCCCCCTATGGACACCCTCAACCACAGATACGCAGTATTTT. It codes for CASSPLWTPSTTDTQYF.

The CDR3 here is CASSPAPGGLWDYGYTF. In DNA, the CDR3 is TGTGCCAGCAGCCCGGCCCCCGGCGGGTTATGGGACTATGGCTACACCTTC. J is TRBJ1-2 and V is TRBV7-3; D ambiguous. The V end was cut by 5 bases, the J end by 3 bases, with 22 bases between. CDR1 and CDR2 (germline): SGHTA, FQGTGA. This CDR3 has 17 amino acids.

The table lists this clonotype with many counts. V usage is TRBV20-1 and J usage is TRBJ1-3; D gene unclear. Deletions cut 5 bases from V and 2 bases from J, with 4 bases between. The germline gives CDR1 DFQATT, CDR2 SNEGSKA (reference sequence). The length of the CDR3 is 11 residues. Here the CDR3 reads CSAPTGNTIYF. CDR3 DNA sequence: TGCAGTGCTCCGACTGGAAACACCATATATTTT.

This clonotype was seen only a few times. This chain's CDR3 is CASSEWDSAYEQYF. In DNA form, the CDR3 reads TGTGCCAGCAGTGAATGGGACAGCGCCTACGAGCAGTACTTC. The chain carries TRBV25-1 and TRBJ2-7, with 7 bases fitting TRBD1. CDR1 is MGHDK and CDR2 is SYGVNS in the germline V gene. There are 14 residues in the CDR3. With V trimmed by 1 base and J by 2 bases, 2 bases remained unmatched.

This clonotype has ten or more counts. The rearrangement uses TRBV15 and TRBJ2-7; 8 nucleotides line up with TRBD1. After removal of 3 bases from V and 5 bases from J, the junction contained 3 bases not matched to a gene. Germline CDR1 reads LNHNV; CDR2 reads YYDKDF (reference sequence). The CDR3 contains 13 residues. CDR3 residues: CATSSRQGNEQYF. In nucleotides, the CDR3 is TGTGCCACCAGCAGCCGACAGGGGAACGAGCAGTACTTC.

V is TRBV4-3 and J is TRBJ2-7; possibly TRBD2 for D (5 bases). The germline gives CDR1 LGHNA, CDR2 YSLEER. CDR3 size: 15 residues. V shed 0 bases and J shed 3 bases, with 12 bases lying between them. CDR3 sequence reads: CASSQDIEGDYEQYF. CDR3 nucleotide sequence: TGCGCCAGCAGCCAAGATATAGAGGGAGACTACGAGCAGTACTTC.

This clonotype was seen a single time. The V gene is TRBV7-6, the J gene TRBJ2-1, with TRBD1 matching over 9 bases. The trim removed 5 bases at V and 8 bases at J, leaving 7 bases unmatched. The CDR3 spans 14 residues. Germline V gene data show CDR1 as SGHVS and CDR2 as FNYEAQ. CDR3 amino acids: CASSLGTGLYEQFF. CDR3 DNA sequence: TGTGCCAGCAGCCTGGGGACAGGGCTCTATGAGCAGTTCTTC.

This clonotype has just a few counts. The genes are TRBV7-6 and TRBJ2-3; TRBD1 aligns across 7 bases. CDR1 is SGHVS and CDR2 is FNYEAQ in the germline V gene. The CDR3 extends over 14 amino acids. With 1 base clipped from V and 7 bases from J, the junction kept 5 bases outside the gene matches. Written as DNA, the CDR3 is TGTGCCAGCAGCTTAGGGACAGGACGAAATACGCAGTATTTT. Its translation: CASSLGTGRNTQYF.